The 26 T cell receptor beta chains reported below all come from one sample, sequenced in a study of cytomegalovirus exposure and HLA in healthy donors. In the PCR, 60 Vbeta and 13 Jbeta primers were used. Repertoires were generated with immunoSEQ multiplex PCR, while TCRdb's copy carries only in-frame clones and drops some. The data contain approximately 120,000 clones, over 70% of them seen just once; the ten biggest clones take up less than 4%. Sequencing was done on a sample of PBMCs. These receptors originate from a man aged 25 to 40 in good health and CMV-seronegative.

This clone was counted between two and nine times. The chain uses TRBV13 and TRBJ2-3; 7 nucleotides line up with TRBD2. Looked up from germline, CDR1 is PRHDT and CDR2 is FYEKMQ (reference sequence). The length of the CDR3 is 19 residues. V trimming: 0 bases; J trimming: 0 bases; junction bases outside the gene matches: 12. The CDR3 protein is CASSLGWGGGPTSTDTQYF. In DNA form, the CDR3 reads TGTGCCAGCAGCTTAGGCTGGGGCGGGGGTCCCACTAGCACAGATACGCAGTATTTT. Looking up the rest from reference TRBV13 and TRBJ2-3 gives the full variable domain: AAGVIQSPRHLIKEKRETATLKCYPIPRHDTVYWYQQGPGQDPQFLISFYEKMQSDKGSIPDRFSAQQFSDYHSELNMSSLELGDSALYFCASSLGWGGGPTSTDTQYFGPGTRLTVL.

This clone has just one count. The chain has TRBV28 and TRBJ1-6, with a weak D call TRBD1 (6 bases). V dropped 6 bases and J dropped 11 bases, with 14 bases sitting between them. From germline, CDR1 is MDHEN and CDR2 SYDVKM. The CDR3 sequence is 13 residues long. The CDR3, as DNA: TGTGCCAGCAGCCAAGAGGGGGGGACACCCCTCCACTTT. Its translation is CASSQEGGTPLHF. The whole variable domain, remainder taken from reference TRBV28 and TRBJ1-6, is DVKVTQSSRYLVKRTGEKVFLECVQDMDHENMFWYRQDPGLGLRLIYFSYDVKMKEKGDIPEGYSVSREKKERFSLILESASTNQTSMYLCASSQEGGTPLHFGNGTRLTVT.

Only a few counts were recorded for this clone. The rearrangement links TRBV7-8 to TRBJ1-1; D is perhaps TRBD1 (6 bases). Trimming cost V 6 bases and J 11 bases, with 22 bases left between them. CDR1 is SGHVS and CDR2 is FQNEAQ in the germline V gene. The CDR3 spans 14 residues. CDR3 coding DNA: TGTGCCAGCAGGGGGGCATTAGGGGGACGGTACGCTTTCTTT. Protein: CASRGALGGRYAFF. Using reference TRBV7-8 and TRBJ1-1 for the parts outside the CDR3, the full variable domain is GAGVSQSPRYKVAKRGQDVALRCDPISGHVSLFWYQQALGQGPEFLTYFQNEAQLDKSGLPSDRFFAERPEGSVSTLKIQRTQQEDSAVYLCASRGALGGRYAFFGQGTRLTVV.

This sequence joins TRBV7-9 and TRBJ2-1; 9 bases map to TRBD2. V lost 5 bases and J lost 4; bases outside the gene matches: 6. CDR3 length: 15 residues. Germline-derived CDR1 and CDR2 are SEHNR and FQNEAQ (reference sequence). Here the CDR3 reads CASSARLAVYNEQFF. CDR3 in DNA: TGTGCCAGCAGCGCCCGACTAGCGGTATACAATGAGCAGTTCTTC.

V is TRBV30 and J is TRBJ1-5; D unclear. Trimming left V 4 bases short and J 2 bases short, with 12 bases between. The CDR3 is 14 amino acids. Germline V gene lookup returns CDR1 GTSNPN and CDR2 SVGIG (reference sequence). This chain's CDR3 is CAWTRDGGNQPQHF. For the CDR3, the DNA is TGTGCCTGGACGAGGGATGGGGGCAATCAGCCCCAGCATTTT.

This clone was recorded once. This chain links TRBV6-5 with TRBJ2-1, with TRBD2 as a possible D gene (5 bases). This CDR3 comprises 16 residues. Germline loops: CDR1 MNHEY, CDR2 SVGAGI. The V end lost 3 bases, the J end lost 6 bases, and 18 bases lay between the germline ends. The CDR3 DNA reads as TGTGCCAGCAGTTATGGCGACACTAGTTTGTTCAATGAGCAGTTCTTC. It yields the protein CASSYGDTSLFNEQFF.

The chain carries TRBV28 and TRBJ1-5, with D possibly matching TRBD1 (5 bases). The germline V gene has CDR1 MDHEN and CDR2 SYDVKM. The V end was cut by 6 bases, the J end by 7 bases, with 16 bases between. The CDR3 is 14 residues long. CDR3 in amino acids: CASRRGGDGQPQHF. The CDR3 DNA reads TGTGCCAGCAGAAGGGGAGGGGATGGGCAGCCCCAGCATTTT.

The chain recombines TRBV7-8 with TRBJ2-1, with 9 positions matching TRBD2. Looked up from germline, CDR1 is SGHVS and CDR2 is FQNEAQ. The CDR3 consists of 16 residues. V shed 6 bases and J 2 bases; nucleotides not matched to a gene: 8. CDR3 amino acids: CASREGRGGTYNEQFF. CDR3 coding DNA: TGTGCCAGCAGAGAGGGGCGGGGGGGGACCTACAATGAGCAGTTCTTC. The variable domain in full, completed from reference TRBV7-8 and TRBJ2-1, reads GAGVSQSPRYKVAKRGQDVALRCDPISGHVSLFWYQQALGQGPEFLTYFQNEAQLDKSGLPSDRFFAERPEGSVSTLKIQRTQQEDSAVYLCASREGRGGTYNEQFFGPGTRLTVL.

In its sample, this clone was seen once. The CDR3 reads CASSDFWTAYYQPQHF. CDR3 sequence (DNA): TGTGCCAGCAGTGACTTCTGGACAGCCTATTATCAGCCCCAGCATTTT. This sequence joins TRBV6-4 and TRBJ1-5; D may be TRBD1 (6 bases). CDR1 MRHNA and CDR2 SNTAGT come from the germline V gene. The CDR3 loop spans 16 amino acids. Trimming took off 1 base at V and 5 bases at J, with 15 bases between the two ends.

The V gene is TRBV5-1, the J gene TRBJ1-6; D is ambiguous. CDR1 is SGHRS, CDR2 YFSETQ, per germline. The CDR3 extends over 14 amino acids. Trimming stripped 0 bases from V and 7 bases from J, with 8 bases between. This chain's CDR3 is CASSLERSNSPLHF. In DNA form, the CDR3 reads TGCGCCAGCAGCTTGGAACGGTCGAATTCACCCCTCCACTTT.

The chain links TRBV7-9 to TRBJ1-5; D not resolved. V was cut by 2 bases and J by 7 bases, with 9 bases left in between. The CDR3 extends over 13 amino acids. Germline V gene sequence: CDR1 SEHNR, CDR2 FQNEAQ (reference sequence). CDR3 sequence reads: CASSLSQEQPQHF. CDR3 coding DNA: TGTGCCAGCAGCTTATCCCAAGAGCAGCCCCAGCATTTT.

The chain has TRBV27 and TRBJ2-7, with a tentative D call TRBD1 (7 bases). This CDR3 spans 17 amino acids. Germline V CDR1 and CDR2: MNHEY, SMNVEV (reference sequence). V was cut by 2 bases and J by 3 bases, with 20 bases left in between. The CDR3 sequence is CASSLLAQEGANYEQYF. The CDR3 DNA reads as TGTGCCAGCAGTTTACTGGCCCAGGAGGGGGCAAACTACGAGCAGTACTTC.

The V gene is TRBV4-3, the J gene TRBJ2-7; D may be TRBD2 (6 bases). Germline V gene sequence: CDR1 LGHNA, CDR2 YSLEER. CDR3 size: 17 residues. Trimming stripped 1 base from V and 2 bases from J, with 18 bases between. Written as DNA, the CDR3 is TGCGCCAGCAGCCAAGTGCTCGGGACTCATGCAGCCTACGAGCAGTACTTC. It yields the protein CASSQVLGTHAAYEQYF.

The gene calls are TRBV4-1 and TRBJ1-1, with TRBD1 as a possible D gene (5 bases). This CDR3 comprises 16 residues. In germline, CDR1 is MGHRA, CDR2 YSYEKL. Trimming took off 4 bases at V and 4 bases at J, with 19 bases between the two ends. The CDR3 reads CASSPSGLVSSTEAFF. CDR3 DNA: TGCGCCAGCAGCCCCTCGGGACTTGTATCGAGCACTGAAGCTTTCTTT.

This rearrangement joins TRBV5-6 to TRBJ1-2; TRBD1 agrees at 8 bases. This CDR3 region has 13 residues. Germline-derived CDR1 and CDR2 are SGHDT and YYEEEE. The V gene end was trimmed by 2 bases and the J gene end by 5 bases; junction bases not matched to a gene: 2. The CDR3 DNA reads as TGTGCCAGCAGCTTCCAGGGGGCGTATGGCTACACCTTC. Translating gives CASSFQGAYGYTF.

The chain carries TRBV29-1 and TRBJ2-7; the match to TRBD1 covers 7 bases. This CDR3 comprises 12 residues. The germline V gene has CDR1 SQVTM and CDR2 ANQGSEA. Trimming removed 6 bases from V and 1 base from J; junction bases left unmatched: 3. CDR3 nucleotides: TGCAGCGTCGGGACAGCTTCCTACGAGCAGTACTTC. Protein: CSVGTASYEQYF.

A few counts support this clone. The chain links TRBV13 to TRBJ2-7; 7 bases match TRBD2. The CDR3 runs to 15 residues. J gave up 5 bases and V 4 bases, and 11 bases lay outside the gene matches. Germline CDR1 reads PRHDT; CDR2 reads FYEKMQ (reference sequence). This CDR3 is CASSYRSGIVNEQYF. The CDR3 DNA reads TGTGCCAGCAGCTACAGGAGCGGGATTGTGAACGAGCAGTACTTC. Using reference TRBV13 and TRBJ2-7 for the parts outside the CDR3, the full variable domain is AAGVIQSPRHLIKEKRETATLKCYPIPRHDTVYWYQQGPGQDPQFLISFYEKMQSDKGSIPDRFSAQQFSDYHSELNMSSLELGDSALYFCASSYRSGIVNEQYFGPGTRLTVT.

The CDR3 sequence is CASSLRDNEQFF. The CDR3 DNA reads as TGTGCCAGCAGCTTGAGAGACAATGAGCAGTTCTTC. The V and J genes are TRBV11-1 and TRBJ2-1, with D unclear. The germline V gene has CDR1 SGHAT and CDR2 FQDESV (reference sequence). V was cut by 3 bases and J by 5 bases, with 5 bases left in between. This CDR3 contains 12 residues.

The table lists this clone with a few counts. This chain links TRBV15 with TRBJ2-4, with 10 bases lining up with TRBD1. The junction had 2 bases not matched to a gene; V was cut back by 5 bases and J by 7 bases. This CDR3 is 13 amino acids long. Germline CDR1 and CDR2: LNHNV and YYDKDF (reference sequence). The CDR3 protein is CATSGGQGNIQYF. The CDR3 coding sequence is TGTGCCACCAGCGGGGGACAGGGGAACATTCAGTACTTC.

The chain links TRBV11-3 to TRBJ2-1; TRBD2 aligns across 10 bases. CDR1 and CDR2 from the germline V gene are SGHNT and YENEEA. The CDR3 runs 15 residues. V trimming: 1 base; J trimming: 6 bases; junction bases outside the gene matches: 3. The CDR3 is CASSLVSSGGNEQFF. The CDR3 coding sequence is TGTGCCAGCAGCTTAGTGTCTAGCGGGGGCAATGAGCAGTTCTTC.

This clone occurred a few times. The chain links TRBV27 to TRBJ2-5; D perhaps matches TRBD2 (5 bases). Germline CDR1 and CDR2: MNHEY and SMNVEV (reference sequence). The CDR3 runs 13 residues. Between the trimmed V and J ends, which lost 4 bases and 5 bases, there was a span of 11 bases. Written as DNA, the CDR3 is TGTGCCAGCAGTTCCGGACTGAGGGAGACCCAGTACTTC. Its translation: CASSSGLRETQYF.

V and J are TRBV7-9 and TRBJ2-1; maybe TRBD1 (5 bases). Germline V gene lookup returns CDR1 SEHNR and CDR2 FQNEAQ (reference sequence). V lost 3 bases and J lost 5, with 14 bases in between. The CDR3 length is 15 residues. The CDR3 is CASSLGGVRDNEQFF. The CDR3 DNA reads TGTGCCAGCAGCTTGGGCGGAGTCAGGGACAATGAGCAGTTCTTC. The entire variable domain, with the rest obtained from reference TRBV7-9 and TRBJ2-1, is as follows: DTGVSQNPRHKITKRGQNVTFRCDPISEHNRLYWYRQTLGQGPEFLTYFQNEAQLEKSRLLSDRFSAERPKGSFSTLEIQRTEQGDSAMYLCASSLGGVRDNEQFFGPGTRLTVL.

In DNA, the CDR3 is TGCGCCAGCAGCCCCCATGCGAGTAACTACGAGCAGTACTTC. It yields the protein CASSPHASNYEQYF. The chain recombines TRBV4-3 with TRBJ2-7, with unresolved D. The CDR3 is 14 amino acids. Germline V gene sequence: CDR1 LGHNA, CDR2 YSLEER. V shed 4 bases and J shed 3 bases, with 13 bases lying between them.

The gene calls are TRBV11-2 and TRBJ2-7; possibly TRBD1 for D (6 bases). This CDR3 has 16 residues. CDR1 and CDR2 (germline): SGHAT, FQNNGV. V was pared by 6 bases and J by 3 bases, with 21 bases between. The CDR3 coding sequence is TGTGCCAGCAGTTATCCAGCCTCAGGGGTCCTCTACGAGCAGTACTTC. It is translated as CASSYPASGVLYEQYF.

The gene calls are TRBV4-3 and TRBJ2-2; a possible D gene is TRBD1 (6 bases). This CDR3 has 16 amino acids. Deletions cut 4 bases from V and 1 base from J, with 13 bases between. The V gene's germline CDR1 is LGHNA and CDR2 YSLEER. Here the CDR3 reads CASSPSGVLNTGELFF. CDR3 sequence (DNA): TGCGCCAGCAGCCCTTCAGGGGTGTTGAACACCGGGGAGCTGTTTTTT.

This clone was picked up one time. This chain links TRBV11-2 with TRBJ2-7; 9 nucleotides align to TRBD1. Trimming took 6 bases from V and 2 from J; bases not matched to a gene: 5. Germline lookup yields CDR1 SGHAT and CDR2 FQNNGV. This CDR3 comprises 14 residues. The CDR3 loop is CASRRTGATYEQYF. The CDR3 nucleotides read TGTGCCAGCAGGCGGACAGGGGCCACCTACGAGCAGTACTTC.